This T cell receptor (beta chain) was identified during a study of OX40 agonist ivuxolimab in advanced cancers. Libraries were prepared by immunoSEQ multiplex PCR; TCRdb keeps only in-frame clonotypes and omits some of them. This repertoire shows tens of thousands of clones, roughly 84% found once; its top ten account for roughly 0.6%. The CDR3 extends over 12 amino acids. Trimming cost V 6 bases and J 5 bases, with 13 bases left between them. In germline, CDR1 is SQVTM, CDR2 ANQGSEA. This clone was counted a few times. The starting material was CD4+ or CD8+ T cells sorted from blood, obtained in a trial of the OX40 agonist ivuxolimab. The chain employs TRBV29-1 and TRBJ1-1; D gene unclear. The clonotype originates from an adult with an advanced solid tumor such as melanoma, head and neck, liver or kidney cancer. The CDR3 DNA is TGCAGCGTCACCGGGCAGATTACTGAAGCTTTCTTT. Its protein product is CSVTGQITEAFF.